The next 2 T cell receptor beta chains were all read from a single sample in a study of blood T cell repertoires in COVID-19. Some clones are missing from TCRdb's copy, which holds only in-frame ones; the method was immunoSEQ multiplex PCR. The sample yields nearly 250,000 clones, 86% seen once. The sequenced sample consisted of PBMCs or T cells enriched from blood (not recorded which). The receptors were sampled from a woman aged 45-65 years who had recovered from COVID-19.

This clone was recorded only once. This sequence joins TRBV7-2 and TRBJ2-3; the match to TRBD2 covers 13 bases. J lost 7 bases, V lost 6 bases, and 7 bases had no gene match. This CDR3 region has 15 residues. The germline gives CDR1 SGHTA, CDR2 FQGNSA. This chain's CDR3 is CASSLETSGGYTQYF. In DNA form, the CDR3 reads TGTGCCAGCAGTCTCGAGACTAGCGGGGGGTATACGCAGTATTTT.

The V call is TRBV18, the J call TRBJ1-2; D not certain. Germline CDR1 and CDR2: KGHSH and LQKENI. The CDR3 spans 14 residues. The V end lost 5 bases, the J end lost 8 bases, and 18 bases lay between the germline ends. Here the CDR3 reads CASSGQVEMGGYTF. The CDR3 DNA sequence: TGTGCCAGCTCAGGGCAGGTCGAGATGGGCGGCTACACCTTC.